This T cell receptor (beta chain) was identified in a study of blood T cell dynamics during melanoma immunotherapy. As for the study in general: Standard first-line treatment here was pembrolizumab or nivolumab plus ipilimumab in metastatic melanoma.

Produced via immunoSEQ multiplex PCR; TCRdb's table is partial and in-frame only. The sample holds approximately 17,000 clones; 87% are singletons and the top ten take over 6%. Time point here: week 3, after first cycle of checkpoint inhibitor. Response was assessed by RECIST 1.1 at 12 weeks, except a couple of rapid progressors. The starting material was blood, obtained from a patient treated with checkpoint blockade. This TCR was recovered from a human donor with melanoma.

The DNA for the CDR3 is TGTGCCAGCAGTTTACGGACCAAGGGTGGCTATGGCTACACCTTC. It is translated as CASSLRTKGGYGYTF. The chain links TRBV28 to TRBJ1-2; D not resolved. Germline V gives CDR1 MDHEN, CDR2 SYDVKM. With 2 bases removed from V and 4 bases from J, the gap between germline ends came to 14 bases. This CDR3 spans 15 amino acids.